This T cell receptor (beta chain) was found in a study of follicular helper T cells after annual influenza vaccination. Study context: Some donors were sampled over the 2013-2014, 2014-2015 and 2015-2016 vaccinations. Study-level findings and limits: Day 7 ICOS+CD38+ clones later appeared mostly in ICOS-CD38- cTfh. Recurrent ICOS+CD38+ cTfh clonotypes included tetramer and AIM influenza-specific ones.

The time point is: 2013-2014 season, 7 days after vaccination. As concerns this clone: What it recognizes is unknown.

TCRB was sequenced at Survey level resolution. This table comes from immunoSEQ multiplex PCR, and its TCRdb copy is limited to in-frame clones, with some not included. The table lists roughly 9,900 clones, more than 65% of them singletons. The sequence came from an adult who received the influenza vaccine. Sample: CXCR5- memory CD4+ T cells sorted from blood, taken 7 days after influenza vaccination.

CDR3 sequence: CASSLGQGGTEAFF. CDR3 coding DNA: TGCGCCAGCAGCTTAGGACAGGGAGGCACTGAAGCTTTCTTT. The V call is TRBV5-1, the J call TRBJ1-1, with 8 bases that match TRBD1. Germline-derived CDR1 and CDR2 are SGHRS and YFSETQ. The CDR3 is made up of 14 amino acids. V lost 2 bases to trimming and J lost 4 bases; unmatched junction nucleotides: 4. Full variable domain (remainder filled in from reference TRBV5-1 and TRBJ1-1): KAGVTQTPRYLIKTRGQQVTLSCSPISGHRSVSWYQQTPGQGLQFLFEYFSETQRNKGNFPGRFSGRQFSNSRSEMNVSTLELGDSALYLCASSLGQGGTEAFFGQGTRLTVV.